Shown below are 2 T cell receptor beta chains from a single sample sequenced in a study of blood T cell repertoires in COVID-19. The assay was immunoSEQ multiplex PCR, and TCRdb's table has in-frame clones only and misses some. The repertoire holds approximately 240,000 clones, approximately 80% seen once, with 4.5% to 5.5% in the top ten. The sample was peripheral blood. These receptors were taken from a woman aged 60 to 75 who had recovered from COVID-19.

The table lists this clone with a few counts. The chain couples TRBV11-1 to TRBJ2-7, with 10 bases that match TRBD1. The CDR3 covers 15 residues. The germline V gene has CDR1 SGHAT and CDR2 FQDESV (reference sequence). The J segment lost 4 bases and the V segment lost 4 bases, leaving 7 bases of the junction unmatched. This chain's CDR3 is CASSSPGQGQYEQYF. The DNA for the CDR3 is TGTGCCAGCAGCTCCCCGGGACAGGGGCAGTACGAGCAGTACTTC.

The chain employs TRBV2 and TRBJ2-1; 9 bases fit TRBD2. The germline CDR1 and CDR2 sequences are SNHLY and FYNNEI. V lost 3 bases and J lost 0; bases outside the gene matches: 3. The CDR3 loop spans 16 amino acids. The CDR3 DNA is TGTGCCAGCAGTGATCTAGCGGGGAGCTCCTACAATGAGCAGTTCTTC. This encodes CASSDLAGSSYNEQFF.